This TCR beta chain is from a study of blood T cells in healthy people across ages. This CDR3 region has 14 residues. CDR1 is SGHTA, CDR2 FQGNSA, per germline. With respect to this clonotype: Its antigen is not identified. Germline and junction disagree at one end, which may indicate a read error.

A second PCR, run for about 7 to 11 cycles, used a sample-barcoded 5' primer plus a J-beta primer mix. A template-switch adaptor with 12 random nucleotides tagged each cDNA molecule. Using its own MiXCR run on the 5' RACE reads, TCRdb lists one record per CDR3 protein. The sample records some 1.5 million distinct CDR3 sequences, roughly 27% being singletons. The study's findings and limits: Total diversity from one million sequenced T cells was likely underestimated.

The receptor was isolated from a woman aged 25 to 39 in good health. The specimen sequenced was blood. This rearrangement joins TRBV7-2 to TRBJ2-3; 10 positions match TRBD2. CDR3 bases: TGTGTCAGCAGCTTAGCTAGCGGGGGAGATACGCAGTATTTT. This gives the protein CVSSLASGGDTQYF.